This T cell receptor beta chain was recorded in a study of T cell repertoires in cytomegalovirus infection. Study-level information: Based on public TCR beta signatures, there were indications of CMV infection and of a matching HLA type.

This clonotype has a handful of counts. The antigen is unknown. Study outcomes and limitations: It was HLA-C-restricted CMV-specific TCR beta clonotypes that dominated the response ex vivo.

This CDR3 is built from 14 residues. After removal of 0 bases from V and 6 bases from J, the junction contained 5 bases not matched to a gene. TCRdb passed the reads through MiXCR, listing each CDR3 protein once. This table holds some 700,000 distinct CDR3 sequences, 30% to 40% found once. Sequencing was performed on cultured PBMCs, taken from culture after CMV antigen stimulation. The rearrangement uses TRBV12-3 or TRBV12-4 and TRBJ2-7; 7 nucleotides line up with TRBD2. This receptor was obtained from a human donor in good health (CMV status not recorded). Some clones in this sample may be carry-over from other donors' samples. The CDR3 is CASSLAPGGVEQYF. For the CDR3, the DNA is TGTGCCAGCAGTTTAGCGCCGGGGGGAGTCGAGCAGTACTTC.